The present T cell receptor beta chain was sequenced within a study of lymphopenia after photon versus proton radiotherapy. TCRdb keeps only in-frame clones here, not all; method: immunoSEQ multiplex PCR. The sample consists of about 30,000 clones, around 94% of them appearing once. Study observations and caveats: Better survival with proton therapy was suggested as possible, not demonstrated.

The CDR3 has 13 residues. Germline values: CDR1 SGHAT, CDR2 FQNNGV. Trimming left V 3 bases short and J 4 bases short, with 9 bases between. Details on this clone: As yet, its antigen is unknown.

V and J are TRBV11-2 and TRBJ1-2; D gene ambiguous. This sequence originates from a woman aged 45-59 years with cholangiocarcinoma. The sequences come from peripheral blood, collected from a patient treated with photon-based radiotherapy. The DNA of the CDR3 is TGTGCCAGCAGCTTGGGTGAATTCTATGGCTACACCTTC. It yields the protein CASSLGEFYGYTF.